The clone carrying this TCR beta chain was counted only a few times. The antigen is not known. This table comes from immunoSEQ multiplex PCR, and its TCRdb copy is limited to in-frame clones, with some not included. The sample lists about 53,000 clones, about 81% seen once, with 7.5% to 10% in the top ten. This CDR3 contains 18 residues. V was pared by 0 bases and J by 0 bases, with 18 bases between. Germline V gene lookup returns CDR1 SGHRS and CDR2 YFSETQ. These data come from a study of a mutant IDH1 vaccine in newly diagnosed glioma. Study-level background: Antecedent treatment encompassed radiotherapy, temozolomide, or their combination; the majority received both.

Time point of the sample: week 23, last vaccination. Doses comprised 300 ug of mutant IDH1 20-mer peptide each, plus topical imiquimod. This chain uses TRBV5-1 with TRBJ1-1; weak D call: TRBD1 (5 bases). The sequenced sample was PBMCs, obtained from a glioma patient whose treatment included an IDH1 peptide vaccine. This receptor was taken from a woman in her forties with glioma. Some clones in this sample may be carry-over from other donors' samples. The CDR3 region is CASSLERSSTDMNTEAFF. The DNA of the CDR3 is TGCGCCAGCAGCTTGGAACGTTCCTCGACGGACATGAACACTGAAGCTTTCTTT.